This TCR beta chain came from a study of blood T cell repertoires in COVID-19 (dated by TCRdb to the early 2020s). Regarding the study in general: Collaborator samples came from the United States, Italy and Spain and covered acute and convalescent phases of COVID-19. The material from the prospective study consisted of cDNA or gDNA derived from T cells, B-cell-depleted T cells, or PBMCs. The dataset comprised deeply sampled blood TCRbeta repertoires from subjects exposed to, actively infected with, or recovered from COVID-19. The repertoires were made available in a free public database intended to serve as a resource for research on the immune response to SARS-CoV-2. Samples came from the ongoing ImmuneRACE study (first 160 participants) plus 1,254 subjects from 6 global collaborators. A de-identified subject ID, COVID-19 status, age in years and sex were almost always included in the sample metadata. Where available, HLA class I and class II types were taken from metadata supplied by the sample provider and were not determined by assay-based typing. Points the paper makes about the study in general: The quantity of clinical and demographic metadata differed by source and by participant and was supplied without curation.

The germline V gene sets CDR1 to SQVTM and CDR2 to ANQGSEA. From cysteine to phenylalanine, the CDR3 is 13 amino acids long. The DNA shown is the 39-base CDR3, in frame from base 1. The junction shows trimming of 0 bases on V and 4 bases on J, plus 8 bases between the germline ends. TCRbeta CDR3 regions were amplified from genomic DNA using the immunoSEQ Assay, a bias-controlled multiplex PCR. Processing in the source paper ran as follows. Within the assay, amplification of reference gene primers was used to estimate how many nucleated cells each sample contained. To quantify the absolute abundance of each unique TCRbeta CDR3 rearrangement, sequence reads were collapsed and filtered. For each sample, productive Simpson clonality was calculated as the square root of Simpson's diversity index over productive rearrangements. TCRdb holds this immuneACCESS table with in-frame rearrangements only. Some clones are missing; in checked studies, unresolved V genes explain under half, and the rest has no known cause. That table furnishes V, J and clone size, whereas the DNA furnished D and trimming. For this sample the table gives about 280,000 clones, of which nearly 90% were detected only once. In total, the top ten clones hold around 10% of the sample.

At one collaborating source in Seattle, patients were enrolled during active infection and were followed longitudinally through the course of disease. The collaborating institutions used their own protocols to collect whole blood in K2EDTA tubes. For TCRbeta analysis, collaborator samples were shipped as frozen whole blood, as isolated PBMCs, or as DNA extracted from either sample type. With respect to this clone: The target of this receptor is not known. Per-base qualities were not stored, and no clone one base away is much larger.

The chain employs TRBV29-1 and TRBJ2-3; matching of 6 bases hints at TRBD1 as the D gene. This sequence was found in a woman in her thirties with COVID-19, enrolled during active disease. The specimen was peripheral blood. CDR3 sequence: CSVEEGAADTQYF. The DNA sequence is TGCAGCGTTGAAGAGGGGGCAGCAGATACGCAGTATTTT.